The 25 T cell receptor beta chains given below trace back to one sample, sequenced in a study of regulatory T cells in long-lasting Graves disease. Indicated time point: newly diagnosed GD, antithyroid drugs for less than 3 months. PBMC RNA was the source of the TCR library. Assembly of TCR beta libraries relied on iRepertoire HTBI primers together with Arm-PCR of CDR3 regions. TCRdb recomputed calls from the multiplex PCR reads with MiXCR, one row per CDR3 protein. The table has 400,000 to 550,000 distinct CDR3 sequences, roughly 15% seen once. The same data also contributed to another study, on T cells in Graves' hyperthyroidism and ophthalmopathy.

The sample here was peripheral blood mononuclear cells (PBMCs), taken at new diagnosis, from a patient treated with antithyroid drugs. The receptors shown here come from a woman aged 30 to 39 with Graves disease.

This clonotype was found once. A much bigger clone sits one base away, suggesting this may be a read error. The chain carries TRBV30 and TRBJ2-2; TRBD2 might be the D (5 bases). The CDR3 runs 14 residues. In germline, CDR1 is GTSNPN, CDR2 SVGIG (reference sequence). This chain's CDR3 is CASTPPWRTGELLF. The DNA for the CDR3 is TGTGCCTCGACCCCCCCCTGGCGGACCGGGGAGCTGCTTTTT.

V usage is TRBV25-1 and J usage is TRBJ1-6; D uncertain. The V end was cut by 4 bases, the J end by 4 bases, with 11 bases between. Germline V gene lookup returns CDR1 MGHDK and CDR2 SYGVNS. The CDR3 is made up of 15 amino acids. CDR3: CASSGWSEYNSPLHF. The DNA of the CDR3 is TGTGCCAGCAGTGGGTGGTCGGAATATAATTCACCCCTCCACTTT.

This clonotype was seen at least ten times. The rearrangement joins TRBV7-3 to TRBJ2-7, with 8 positions matching TRBD2. The CDR3 sequence is 15 residues long. Germline-derived CDR1 and CDR2 are SGHTA and FQGTGA. J was trimmed by 2 bases and V by 5 bases; bases with no gene match: 8. The CDR3 region is CASSRSGSNAYEQYF. CDR3 DNA sequence: TGTGCCAGCAGCCGGAGCGGGAGTAATGCCTACGAGCAGTACTTC.

This clonotype occurred many times. The chain combines TRBV11-3 with TRBJ2-2; 10 bases match TRBD2. Trimming cost V 4 bases and J 1 base; bases outside gene matches: 0. Germline V gene sequence: CDR1 SGHNT, CDR2 YENEEA. This CDR3 has 15 residues. CDR3 nucleotide sequence: TGTGCCAGCAGCTGGACTAGCGGGAACACCGGGGAGCTGTTTTTT. Its protein product is CASSWTSGNTGELFF.

This clonotype has at least ten counts. The rearrangement links TRBV7-6 to TRBJ2-3; D not resolved. Germline-derived CDR1 and CDR2 are SGHVS and FNYEAQ. Trimming took off 2 bases at V and 0 bases at J, with 12 bases between the two ends. This CDR3 is built from 16 residues. CDR3 nucleotides: TGTGCCAGCAGCTTATTGGGCGTGGGTAGCACAGATACGCAGTATTTT. This sequence encodes CASSLLGVGSTDTQYF.

This clonotype was picked up many times. This chain uses TRBV2 with TRBJ2-7; the D gene could be TRBD1 or TRBD2 (5 bases each). Germline CDR1 is SNHLY and CDR2 is FYNNEI. The CDR3 runs 16 residues. Trimming pared 9 bases from V and 4 bases from J, leaving 25 bases between. This chain's CDR3 is CASTPDLGGEGYEQYF. CDR3 sequence (DNA): TGTGCCAGTACGCCCGACCTTGGGGGAGAAGGGTACGAGCAGTACTTC.

This clonotype was counted a few times. This rearrangement joins TRBV7-9 to TRBJ1-1, with D perhaps matching TRBD1 (5 bases). The V end was cut by 3 bases, the J end by 9 bases, with 23 bases between. Germline lookup yields CDR1 SEHNR and CDR2 FQNEAQ (reference sequence). The CDR3 is 16 residues long. CDR3 protein: CASSLRASLGTVKAFF. The CDR3 coding sequence is TGTGCCAGCAGCTTGAGGGCCTCGTTAGGGACGGTGAAAGCTTTCTTT.

This clonotype was observed a handful of times. The rearrangement links TRBV15 to TRBJ2-4; D remains unclear. Germline CDR1 LNHNV, CDR2 YYDKDF (reference sequence). The CDR3 spans 13 residues. V was clipped by 5 bases and J by 0 bases, with 5 bases between them. CDR3 sequence: CATSGVAKNIQYF. The CDR3 coding sequence is TGTGCCACCAGCGGGGTAGCCAAAAACATTCAGTACTTC. The full variable domain, in which reference TRBV15 and TRBJ2-4 provide the parts outside the CDR3, is DAMVIQNPRYQVTQFGKPVTLSCSQTLNHNVMYWYQQKSSQAPKLLFHYYDKDFNNEADTPDNFQSRRPNTSFCFLDIRSPGLGDTAMYLCATSGVAKNIQYFGAGTRLSVL.

Only a few counts were recorded for this clonotype. The chain has TRBV19 and TRBJ2-1, with D possibly called TRBD1 or TRBD2 (6 bases each). The CDR3 has 14 residues. Germline CDR1 is LNHDA and CDR2 is SQIVND (reference sequence). V was shortened by 8 bases and J by 4 bases, with 15 bases between the two germline ends. The CDR3 DNA reads TGTGCCAGTTCACGGGGGACACAATACAATGAGCAGTTCTTC. Its protein product is CASSRGTQYNEQFF.

This clonotype has more than one count but fewer than ten. The chain combines TRBV6-2 or TRBV6-3 with TRBJ1-1, with 8 positions matching TRBD1. Per the germline V gene, CDR1 is MNHEY and CDR2 is SVGEGT. The CDR3 is 13 amino acids. Unmatched junction bases numbered 8, after V lost 10 bases and J lost 4 bases. CDR3 DNA sequence: TGTGCCACCTCTAAAACAGGGGGCACTGAAGCTTTCTTT. Amino acid sequence: CATSKTGGTEAFF.

The chain has TRBV25-1 and TRBJ1-2; the D is unclear. Germline V gene lookup returns CDR1 MGHDK and CDR2 SYGVNS. The ends were cut back, 2 bases at V and 8 bases at J, with 18 bases in the middle. The CDR3 has 15 residues. Written as DNA, the CDR3 is TGTGCCAGCAGTGAAAAGGACGCCTCCTCGGGCGGCTACACCTTC. This translates into CASSEKDASSGGYTF.

The sample holds many counts of this clonotype. Relative to the germline gene, one junction end is altered; a read error may explain this. This chain joins TRBV5-1 and TRBJ1-1; 7 bases line up with TRBD1. The CDR3 contains 14 residues. The V gene's germline CDR1 is SGHRS and CDR2 YFSETQ. CDR3 nucleotides: TGTGCCAGCAGCTCGGGACAGATGAACACTGAAGCTTTCTTT. It specifies CASSSGQMNTEAFF.

The J gene is TRBJ2-1, the V gene TRBV20-1; perhaps TRBD1 as D (6 bases). Trimming cost V 2 bases and J 1 base, with 21 bases left between them. Germline assignment: CDR1 DFQATT and CDR2 SNEGSKA (reference sequence). The CDR3 extends over 18 amino acids. The CDR3 here is CSARKSPRGPESYNEQFF. The CDR3 DNA is TGCAGTGCTAGAAAGTCACCCAGGGGCCCGGAGTCCTACAATGAGCAGTTCTTC.

The V gene is TRBV11-3, the J gene TRBJ2-1; 10 nucleotides line up with TRBD2. The V segment lost 2 bases and the J segment 3 bases; nucleotides outside the gene matches: 4. The CDR3 loop spans 16 amino acids. Germline assignment: CDR1 SGHNT and CDR2 YENEEA. The CDR3: CASSLSGTSDYNEQFF. The CDR3, as DNA: TGTGCCAGCAGCTTATCCGGGACTAGCGACTACAATGAGCAGTTCTTC.

J is TRBJ2-4 and V is TRBV20-1; the match to TRBD2 covers 9 bases. Trimming removed 0 bases from V and 7 bases from J; junction bases left unmatched: 10. CDR1 DFQATT and CDR2 SNEGSKA come from the germline V gene (reference sequence). CDR3 size: 16 residues. In DNA, the CDR3 is TGCAGTGCTAGAGATCTCTTAGCGGGAGACGAGAACATTCAGTACTTC. It yields the protein CSARDLLAGDENIQYF.

This clonotype was detected many times. The genes are TRBV10-3 and TRBJ2-3; 7 bases align to TRBD2. Trimming at V came to 4 bases and at J to 7 bases, leaving 17 bases not matched to a gene. Germline V CDR1 and CDR2: ENHRY, SYGVKD. The CDR3 length is 17 residues. Here the CDR3 reads CAISVGASETSRNTQYF. The CDR3 nucleotides are TGTGCCATCAGTGTCGGGGCATCGGAGACTAGCAGAAATACGCAGTATTTT.

Here the CDR3 DNA reads TGTGCCATCAGTGACCGGACAGGGATAGATGAGCAGTTCTTC. Translating gives CAISDRTGIDEQFF. The rearrangement links TRBV10-3 to TRBJ2-1; 8 bases are shared with TRBD1. V was clipped by 3 bases and J by 8 bases; unmatched bases: 6. CDR3 size: 14 residues. Germline V gene sequence: CDR1 ENHRY, CDR2 SYGVKD.

This clonotype has only a few counts. V usage is TRBV27 and J usage is TRBJ2-5, with 14 bases identical to TRBD2. Germline CDR1 MNHEY, CDR2 SMNVEV (reference sequence). Losses at the gene ends were 5 bases for V and 4 bases for J; bases not matched to a gene: 3. This CDR3 has 15 amino acids. The DNA of the CDR3 is TGTGCCAGCAGTGGGACTAGCGGGAGTCGAGAGACCCAGTACTTC. Encoded protein: CASSGTSGSRETQYF.

The V call is TRBV5-1, the J call TRBJ2-1; 9 bases fit TRBD2. The CDR3 consists of 17 residues. Germline V gives CDR1 SGHRS, CDR2 YFSETQ. V shed 4 bases and J 1 base; nucleotides not matched to a gene: 9. CDR3 bases: TGCGCCAGCAGCCTTAGGGTGGGACTAGCTTCCTACAATGAGCAGTTCTTC. Amino acids: CASSLRVGLASYNEQFF.

This clonotype was counted many times. V gene TRBV3-1 combines with J gene TRBJ1-2, with D possibly TRBD1 on 6 matching bases. Germline V gene sequence: CDR1 LGHDT, CDR2 YNNKEL (reference sequence). CDR3 length: 16 amino acids. With 3 bases removed from V and 6 bases from J, the gap between germline ends came to 20 bases. The CDR3 reads CASSHQTLRGDHGYTF. CDR3 coding DNA: TGTGCCAGCAGCCATCAAACACTCAGGGGCGACCATGGCTACACCTTC.

This clonotype was counted many times. V and J are TRBV2 and TRBJ2-3, with 12 bases that match TRBD2. V gave up 5 bases and J gave up 5 bases; unmatched junction bases: 5. This CDR3 has 15 residues. CDR1 is SNHLY and CDR2 is FYNNEI in the germline V gene. CDR3 loop: CASSTLAGGLDTQYF. CDR3 DNA sequence: TGTGCCAGCAGTACACTAGCGGGAGGACTAGATACGCAGTATTTT.

As to this clonotype: This may arise from a read error, as a much more abundant clone is one base away. The conserved final phenylalanine or tryptophan is absent from the CDR3, which likely points to a read error. The chain employs TRBV2 and TRBJ2-4; maybe TRBD2 (6 bases). CDR3 size: 15 residues. The germline V gene encodes CDR1 SNHLY and CDR2 FYNNEI. V was pared by 5 bases and J by 4 bases, with 15 bases between. The CDR3 DNA is TGTGCCAGCAGTAGCGGTAAGGGGAGGAAAAACATTCAGTACCTC. This gives the protein CASSSGKGRKNIQYL.

The chain couples TRBV7-2 to TRBJ1-5; the D is unclear. The CDR3 extends over 14 amino acids. Deletions cut 5 bases from V and 9 bases from J, with 17 bases between. The germline CDR1 and CDR2 sequences are SGHTA and FQGNSA. Written as DNA, the CDR3 is TGTGCCAGCAGCCGTCCCGGCAGCGGAAGGCCCCAGCATTTT. This gives the protein CASSRPGSGRPQHF.

This clonotype showed up many times. The chain couples TRBV6-1 to TRBJ1-2; no firm D call. Germline-derived CDR1 and CDR2 are MNHNS and SASEGT. V lost 6 bases and J lost 8, with 13 bases in between. The CDR3 is 12 amino acids. The CDR3: CASRDPRAGYTF. CDR3 in DNA: TGTGCCAGCAGAGACCCTCGGGCGGGCTACACCTTC.

This clonotype was seen many times. The J gene is TRBJ2-3, the V gene TRBV20-1; TRBD2 agrees at 7 bases. The V and J ends lost 0 bases and 5 bases, in that order; junction bases with no gene match: 11. Germline CDR1 and CDR2: DFQATT and SNEGSKA (reference sequence). The CDR3 spans 16 residues. CDR3 protein: CSARDQGAGAIDTQYF. The CDR3 region has the DNA TGCAGTGCTAGAGACCAAGGGGCGGGAGCGATAGATACGCAGTATTTT.